This T cell receptor beta chain was captured in a study of cytomegalovirus exposure and HLA in healthy donors. Remarks on this clone: As yet, its antigen is unknown.

General observations from the study: In a later analysis, parvovirus B19, influenza, CMV and Epstein-Barr virus appeared linked to several top co-occurrence clusters. The study found most TCR sequences rare, yet found some public TCRs in many donors.

Both 60 Vbeta primers and 13 Jbeta primers went into the PCR. This table comes from immunoSEQ multiplex PCR, and its TCRdb copy is limited to in-frame clones, with some not included. The table shows approximately 74,000 clones, with 63% occurring only once. Trimming pared 5 bases from V and 2 bases from J, leaving 6 bases between. The germline V gene has CDR1 LNHDA and CDR2 SQIVND (reference sequence). This CDR3 contains 12 residues. Sequencing was done on a sample of PBMCs. This clonotype was obtained from a man in his thirties or forties in good health and CMV-seropositive. This sequence joins TRBV19 and TRBJ1-2, with D hard to call. The CDR3 nucleotides read TGTGCCAGTAGTCCCAGGAACTATGGCTACACCTTC. The encoded protein is CASSPRNYGYTF.